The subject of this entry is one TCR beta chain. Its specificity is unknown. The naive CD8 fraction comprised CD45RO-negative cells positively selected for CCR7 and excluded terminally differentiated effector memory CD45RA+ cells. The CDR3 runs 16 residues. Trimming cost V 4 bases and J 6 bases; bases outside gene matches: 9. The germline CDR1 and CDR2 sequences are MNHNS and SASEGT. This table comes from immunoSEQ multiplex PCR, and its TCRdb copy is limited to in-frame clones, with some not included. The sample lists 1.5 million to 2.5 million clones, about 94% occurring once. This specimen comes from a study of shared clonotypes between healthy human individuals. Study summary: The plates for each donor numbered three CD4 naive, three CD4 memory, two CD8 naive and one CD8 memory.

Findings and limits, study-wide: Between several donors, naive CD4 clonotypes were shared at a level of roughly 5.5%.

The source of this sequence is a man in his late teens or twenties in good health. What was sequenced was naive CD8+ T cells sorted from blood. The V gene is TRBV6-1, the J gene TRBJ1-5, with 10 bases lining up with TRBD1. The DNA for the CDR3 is TGTGCCAGCAGTGTCTACCGGGACAGGGGAAGTCAGCCCCAGCATTTT. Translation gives CASSVYRDRGSQPQHF.